Listed here are 24 T cell receptor beta chains from one sample, sequenced in a study of T cell responses to AZD1222 COVID-19 vaccine. Measured with immunoSEQ multiplex PCR; TCRdb has only the in-frame clones, and not every one. The sample lists some 84,000 clones, roughly 87% occurring once. The sequences come from peripheral blood, collected 28 days after the second AZD1222 dose. The receptors originated from an adult who received the AZD1222 COVID-19 vaccine.

The chain combines TRBV9 with TRBJ2-5; D unresolved. The CDR3 length is 13 residues. Per germline, CDR1 SGDLS and CDR2 YYNGEE. The V and J ends lost 0 bases and 7 bases respectively, with 10 bases between them. The CDR3 region has the DNA TGTGCCAGCAGCGTAGAAGTATGGGGGACCCAGTACTTC. It translates to CASSVEVWGTQYF. Supplemented by reference TRBV9 and TRBJ2-5, the full variable domain reads DSGVTQTPKHLITATGQRVTLRCSPRSGDLSVYWYQQSLDQGLQFLIQYYNGEERAKGNILERFSAQQFPDLHSELNLSSLELGDSALYFCASSVEVWGTQYFGPGTRLLVL.

The chain joins TRBV28 to TRBJ1-1; D not certain. Trimming stripped 8 bases from V and 0 bases from J, with 7 bases between. Germline values: CDR1 MDHEN, CDR2 SYDVKM. The CDR3 loop spans 12 amino acids. For the CDR3, the DNA is TGTGCCAGCCTTATGTTGAACACTGAAGCTTTCTTT. This gives the protein CASLMLNTEAFF.

The chain uses TRBV24-1 and TRBJ2-5; TRBD1 matches 8 bases. The CDR3 covers 16 residues. Germline assignment: CDR1 KGHDR and CDR2 SFDVKD. V dropped 3 bases and J dropped 2; count of bases not matched to a gene: 7. This chain's CDR3 is CATSDPGTGKQETQYF. In DNA form, the CDR3 reads TGTGCCACCAGTGATCCCGGGACAGGCAAACAAGAGACCCAGTACTTC.

The chain carries TRBV10-2 and TRBJ1-2; maybe TRBD1 (5 bases). V was shortened by 5 bases and J by 5 bases, with 15 bases between the two germline ends. CDR3 size: 14 residues. The germline V gene has CDR1 WSHSY and CDR2 SAAADI. Written as DNA, the CDR3 is TGCGCCAGCAGTTGGGGGGTTGGGGAATATGGCTACACCTTC. This gives the protein CASSWGVGEYGYTF.

This clone was detected only a few times. The chain links TRBV5-1 to TRBJ1-3; D is unresolved. The CDR3 consists of 15 residues. The V end lost 0 bases, the J end lost 4 bases, and 11 bases lay between the germline ends. Germline CDR1 and CDR2: SGHRS and YFSETQ. The CDR3 sequence: CASSLEVGIGNTIYF. In nucleotides, the CDR3 is TGCGCCAGCAGCTTGGAAGTGGGAATCGGAAACACCATATATTTT.

This sequence joins TRBV3-1 (or the pseudogene TRBV3-2) and TRBJ1-4; D may be TRBD1 (5 bases). This CDR3 is 15 amino acids long. The V end was cut by 4 bases, the J end by 7 bases, with 16 bases between. CDR1 and CDR2 (germline): LGHDT, YNNKEL (reference sequence). The CDR3 DNA reads TGTGCCAGCAGCCCCCAGGGCCAGGGTGGTGAAAAACTGTTTTTT. Its protein is CASSPQGQGGEKLFF.

J is TRBJ1-3 and V is TRBV6-5, with TRBD1 identical over 9 bases. V was clipped by 6 bases and J by 8 bases; unmatched bases: 11. This CDR3 contains 15 residues. CDR1 is MNHEY and CDR2 is SVGAGI in the germline V gene. The CDR3 sequence: CASSRTTGGRDTIYF. CDR3 in DNA: TGTGCCAGCAGCCGGACCACAGGGGGCAGAGACACCATATATTTT.

This rearrangement joins TRBV9 to TRBJ2-3; D not resolved. The CDR3 covers 13 residues. The V gene lost 4 bases and the J gene lost 0 bases, with 6 bases spanning the gap. The germline gives CDR1 SGDLS, CDR2 YYNGEE. DNA for the CDR3: TGTGCCAGCAGCCAGCCTAGCACAGATACGCAGTATTTT. This sequence encodes CASSQPSTDTQYF.

Only a few counts were recorded for this clone. The rearrangement uses TRBV5-4 and TRBJ2-6; 7 bases align to TRBD1. The CDR3 is 18 amino acids. The germline CDR1 and CDR2 sequences are SGHNT and YYREEE (reference sequence). J lost 0 bases, V lost 10 bases, and 16 bases had no gene match. The CDR3 reads CALRGQTHLSSGANVLTF. The CDR3 DNA is TGTGCCCTAAGGGGACAGACTCACCTTAGCTCTGGGGCCAACGTCCTGACTTTC. Combining the CDR3 with reference TRBV5-4 and TRBJ2-6 gives the whole variable domain ETGVTQSPTHLIKTRGQQVTLRCSSQSGHNTVSWYQQALGQGPQFIFQYYREEENGRGNFPPRFSGLQFPNYSSELNVNALELDDSALYLCALRGQTHLSSGANVLTFGAGSRLTVL.

The genes are TRBV5-1 and TRBJ1-1, with 7 bases identical to TRBD1. Germline V gives CDR1 SGHRS, CDR2 YFSETQ. Trimming cost V 0 bases and J 5 bases; bases outside gene matches: 7. The CDR3 contains 15 residues. The CDR3 here is CASSLDRGAVTEAFF. The CDR3 nucleotides read TGCGCCAGCAGCTTGGACAGGGGCGCAGTGACTGAAGCTTTCTTT.

The gene calls are TRBV12-3 or TRBV12-4 and TRBJ1-5; D remains unclear. The ends were cut back, 6 bases at V and 3 bases at J, with 6 bases in the middle. This CDR3 is 12 amino acids long. The CDR3 loop reads CASSQTNQPQHF. Here the CDR3 DNA reads TGTGCCAGCAGCCAAACCAATCAGCCCCAGCATTTT.

The CDR3 DNA follows: TGTGCCAGTAGTATAGGTGGGACCGCTGGAAACACCATATATTTT. It translates to CASSIGGTAGNTIYF. The chain joins TRBV19 to TRBJ1-3; possible D gene TRBD1, 5 bases. Looked up from germline, CDR1 is LNHDA and CDR2 is SQIVND (reference sequence). The CDR3 consists of 15 residues. Trimming removed 1 base at V and 2 bases at J, with 9 bases between.

The chain links TRBV29-1 to TRBJ1-2; D gene ambiguous. The CDR3 has 11 residues. Germline loops: CDR1 SQVTM, CDR2 ANQGSEA. V lost 3 bases to trimming and J lost 5 bases, with 7 bases between them. CDR3 sequence (DNA): TGCAGCGTTGATTACGGTTATGGCTACACCTTC. It translates to CSVDYGYGYTF.

V gene TRBV9 combines with J gene TRBJ1-6, with D perhaps TRBD1 (5 bases). V lost 4 bases and J 0 bases, leaving 8 bases between the germline ends. CDR1 and CDR2 from the germline V gene are SGDLS and YYNGEE. CDR3 size: 15 residues. CDR3 in DNA: TGTGCCAGCAGCACAGGAAGCTCCTATAATTCACCCCTCCACTTT. Amino acids: CASSTGSSYNSPLHF.

The chain uses TRBV6-5 and TRBJ1-2; 8 bases map to TRBD1. CDR1 MNHEY and CDR2 SVGAGI come from the germline V gene. This CDR3 is 15 amino acids long. V was clipped by 2 bases and J by 5 bases; unmatched bases: 7. This CDR3 reads CASSYHLRQGYGYTF. The CDR3 nucleotides are TGTGCCAGCAGTTACCACTTGAGACAGGGGTATGGCTACACCTTC.

This clone turned up a few times. V and J are TRBV4-2 and TRBJ1-1, with no clear D. CDR1 and CDR2 from the germline V gene are LGHNA and YNFKEQ. This CDR3 region has 14 residues. V dropped 3 bases and J dropped 0 bases, with 8 bases sitting between them. CDR3 nucleotide sequence: TGTGCCAGCAGCCACCGGACGGTGAACACTGAAGCTTTCTTT. As protein: CASSHRTVNTEAFF.

J is TRBJ2-2 and V is TRBV6-2 or TRBV6-3, with 9 bases identical to TRBD1. CDR3 length equals 15 residues. Germline-derived CDR1 and CDR2 are MNHEY and SVGEGT. With 5 bases clipped from V and 4 bases from J, the junction kept 5 bases outside the gene matches. CDR3 in DNA: TGTGCCAGCAGTGTACAGGGGGCCGGCACCGGGGAGCTGTTTTTT. It is translated as CASSVQGAGTGELFF.

The chain carries TRBV19 and TRBJ2-3, with TRBD2 identical over 13 bases. Looked up from germline, CDR1 is LNHDA and CDR2 is SQIVND (reference sequence). With V trimmed by 3 bases and J by 3 bases, 3 bases remained unmatched. This CDR3 has 16 residues. DNA of the CDR3: TGTGCCAGTAGTATCCGGACTAGCGGGGGAACAGATACGCAGTATTTT. This codes for CASSIRTSGGTDTQYF. The full variable domain, with the rest looked up from reference TRBV19 and TRBJ2-3, is DGGITQSPKYLFRKEGQNVTLSCEQNLNHDAMYWYRQDPGQGLRLIYYSQIVNDFQKGDIAEGYSVSREKKESFPLTVTSAQKNPTAFYLCASSIRTSGGTDTQYFGPGTRLTVL.

The chain is built from TRBV7-2 and TRBJ2-1; TRBD2 is a possible D gene (6 bases). The germline V gene encodes CDR1 SGHTA and CDR2 FQGNSA. The germline V and J ends were trimmed by 0 bases and 10 bases, with 19 bases remaining between them. CDR3 length: 16 amino acids. CDR3 amino acids: CASSLAGGAHAGEQFF. In DNA form, the CDR3 reads TGTGCCAGCAGCTTAGCGGGCGGGGCTCACGCGGGGGAGCAGTTCTTC.

The V call is TRBV7-9, the J call TRBJ2-7; tentatively, D is TRBD2 (6 bases). The CDR3 sequence is 15 residues long. V was shortened by 2 bases and J by 6 bases, with 17 bases between the two germline ends. The germline CDR1 and CDR2 sequences are SEHNR and FQNEAQ (reference sequence). CDR3 bases: TGTGCCAGCAGCTTACAAGGTGGGACTTCCCCCGAGCAGTACTTC. This encodes CASSLQGGTSPEQYF.

This chain connects TRBV9 to TRBJ2-3; D perhaps matches TRBD1 (6 bases). The V gene lost 3 bases and the J gene lost 7 bases, with 18 bases spanning the gap. Germline assignment: CDR1 SGDLS and CDR2 YYNGEE. The CDR3 runs to 15 residues. The CDR3 sequence: CASSATGTQENTQYF. CDR3 bases: TGTGCCAGCAGCGCAACCGGGACACAGGAGAATACGCAGTATTTT.

Only one count was recorded for this clone. This chain joins TRBV7-9 and TRBJ2-3; 7 bases are shared with TRBD2. The V gene's germline CDR1 is SEHNR and CDR2 FQNEAQ (reference sequence). This CDR3 comprises 14 residues. With V trimmed by 5 bases and J by 8 bases, 10 bases remained unmatched. CDR3 DNA sequence: TGTGCCAGCAGCCGGGGGGAAGGCCCTGTTACGCAGTATTTT. This codes for CASSRGEGPVTQYF.

The chain couples TRBV29-1 to TRBJ1-2; TRBD1 aligns across 9 bases. The trim removed 6 bases at V and 0 bases at J, leaving 2 bases unmatched. The germline V gene has CDR1 SQVTM and CDR2 ANQGSEA. The CDR3 sequence is 13 residues long. Here the CDR3 DNA reads TGCAGCGTGAGACAGGGGGCTAACTATGGCTACACCTTC. Protein sequence: CSVRQGANYGYTF. Using reference TRBV29-1 and TRBJ1-2 for the parts outside the CDR3, the full variable domain is SAVISQKPSRDICQRGTSLTIQCQVDSQVTMMFWYRQQPGQSLTLIATANQGSEATYESGFVIDKFPISRPNLTFSTLTVSNMSPEDSSIYLCSVRQGANYGYTFGSGTRLTVV.

The chain employs TRBV4-2 and TRBJ2-7; 9 bases are a match to TRBD2. CDR1 is LGHNA, CDR2 YNFKEQ, per germline. Trimming removed 7 bases from V and 3 bases from J; junction bases left unmatched: 13. There are 16 residues in the CDR3. The CDR3 is CASKIEASGVVYEQYF. The CDR3 DNA reads TGTGCCAGCAAAATAGAGGCTAGCGGGGTAGTCTACGAGCAGTACTTC.